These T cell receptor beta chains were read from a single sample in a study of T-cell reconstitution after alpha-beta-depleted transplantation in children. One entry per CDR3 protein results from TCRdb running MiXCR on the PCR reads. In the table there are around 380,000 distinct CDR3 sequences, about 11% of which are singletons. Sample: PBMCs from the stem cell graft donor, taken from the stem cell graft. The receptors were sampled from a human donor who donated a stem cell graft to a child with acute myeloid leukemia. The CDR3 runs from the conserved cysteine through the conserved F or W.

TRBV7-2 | CASSRGGITEAFF
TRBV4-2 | CASSQSFADNTGELFF
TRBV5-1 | CASSEGQGGNTIYF
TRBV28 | CASRETGGTYEQYF
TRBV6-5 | CASSYSLGGSSYNEQFF
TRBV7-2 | CASGETYEQYF
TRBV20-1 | CSAGSGASTDTQYF
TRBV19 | CASSPTGLGTEAFF
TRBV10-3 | CAITGLNYNEQFF
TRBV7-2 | CASSLTSGASYEQYF
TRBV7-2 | CASSQGTLFF
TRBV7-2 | CASSLAASGGAYNEQFF
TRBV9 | CASSVRTSSNEQFF
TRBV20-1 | CSARDPASGRAMETQYF
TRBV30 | CAWSVRARNTGELFF
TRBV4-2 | CASSPVPNTEAFF
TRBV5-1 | CASSLPSTGYEQYF
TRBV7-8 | CASSVTGTAGELFF
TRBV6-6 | CASKAGSDTQYF
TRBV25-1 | CASRPRDRETSPLHF
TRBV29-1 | CSVLDPSGADTQYF
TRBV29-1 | CSVGKEDMNTGELFF
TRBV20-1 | CSALSGGSNYGYTF
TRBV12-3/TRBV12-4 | CASSLRTPETQYF
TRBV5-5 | CASSPGTGVHEQYF
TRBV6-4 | CASSPQGASGELFF
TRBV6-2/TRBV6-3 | CASSPPAGGAYGDTQYF
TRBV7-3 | CASSQRPGHEQYF
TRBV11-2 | CASSFSGIKEKLFF
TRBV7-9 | CASSLDGRYTDTQYF
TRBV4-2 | CASSQEDQGPEKLFF
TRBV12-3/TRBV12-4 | CASSFGGAGGFQETQYF
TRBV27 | CASSWDRGGEQFF
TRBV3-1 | CASSPGTGLSYEQYF
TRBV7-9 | CASSLVASGNTIYF
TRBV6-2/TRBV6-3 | CASSYSRGRTGGYYTEAFF
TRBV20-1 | CSAPGQGDTEAFF
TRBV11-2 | CASSWNSAGYGYTF
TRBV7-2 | CASSTSGRYEETQYF
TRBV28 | CASSPSEGWQETQYF
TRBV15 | CATSSPQFGNTIYF
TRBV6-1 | CASSKGTSGNNEQFF
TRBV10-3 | CAISEDTGELFF
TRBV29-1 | CSASSGSDSGELFF
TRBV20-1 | CSARDPDTLYGYTF
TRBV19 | CASSPIGSPLHF
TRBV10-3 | CAISESSEGWRSNEQFF
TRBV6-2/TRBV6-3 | CASTTFGLAGGSYEQYF
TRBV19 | CASSRSAGGSYNEQFF
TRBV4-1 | CASSHNRGTGTDTQYF
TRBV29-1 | CSVEGGEDTQYF
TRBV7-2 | CASSPGSASGNQETQYF
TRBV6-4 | CASSGDYGGRRIEQFF
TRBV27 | CASSFLPLSGANVLTF
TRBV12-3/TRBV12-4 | CASSGTGDVNTEAFF
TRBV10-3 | CAISEATATNEKLFF